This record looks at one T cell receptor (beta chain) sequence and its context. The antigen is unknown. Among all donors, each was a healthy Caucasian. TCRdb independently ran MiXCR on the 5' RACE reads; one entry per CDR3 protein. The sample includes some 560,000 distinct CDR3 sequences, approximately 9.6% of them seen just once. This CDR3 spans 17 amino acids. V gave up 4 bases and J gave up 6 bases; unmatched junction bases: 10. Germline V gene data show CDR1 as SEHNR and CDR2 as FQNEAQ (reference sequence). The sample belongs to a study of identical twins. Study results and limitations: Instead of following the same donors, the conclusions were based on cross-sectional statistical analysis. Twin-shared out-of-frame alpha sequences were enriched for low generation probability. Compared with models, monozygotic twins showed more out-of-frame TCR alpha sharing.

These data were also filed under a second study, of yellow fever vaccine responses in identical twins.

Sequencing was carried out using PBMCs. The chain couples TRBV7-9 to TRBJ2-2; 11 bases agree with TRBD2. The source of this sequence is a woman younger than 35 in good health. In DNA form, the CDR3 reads TGTGCCAGCAGCTCAACTAGCGGGAGCCCCCGGGCCGGGGAGCTGTTTTTT. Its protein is CASSSTSGSPRAGELFF.